This T cell receptor beta chain was sequenced for a study of CD8 T cells in Susac syndrome. Random-hexamer reverse transcription was applied to roughly 0.45 to 1 ug RNA. An immunoSEQ multiplex PCR generated amplified TCR beta CDR3 products spanning 54 Vbeta and 13 Jbeta. A single record per CDR3 protein comes from TCRdb applying MiXCR to the immunoSEQ multiplex PCR reads. The sample has 95,000 to 150,000 distinct CDR3 sequences; 96% are singletons. Looked up from germline, CDR1 is GTSNPN and CDR2 is SVGIG (reference sequence). Between the trimmed V and J ends, which lost 2 bases and 6 bases, there was a span of 13 bases. CDR3 size: 13 residues. In its sample, this clonotype was seen once. Sequencing of TCR beta was performed on blood CD8+ T cells and on blood CD4+ T cells.

Sample: CD4+ T cells from PBMCs. The chain employs TRBV30 and TRBJ1-1; TRBD1 is a possible D gene (5 bases). This TCR was sampled from a human donor with Susac syndrome. CDR3 coding DNA: TGTGCCTGGAGTACGCTTAAGACAGCTGAAGCTTTCTTT. It specifies CAWSTLKTAEAFF.